This T cell receptor (beta chain) was observed in a study of cytomegalovirus exposure and HLA in healthy donors. A multiplex PCR was run with 60 Vbeta primers and 13 Jbeta primers. Assay: immunoSEQ multiplex PCR; the TCRdb copy retains only in-frame clones and omits some. The sample has some 65,000 clones, approximately 78% seen once; the top ten hold about 2.9%. This CDR3 has 15 residues. The germline V gene encodes CDR1 SGHAT and CDR2 FQNNGV. V gave up 8 bases and J gave up 4 bases; unmatched junction bases: 9. This TCR was sampled from a girl aged 5-17 years in good health and CMV-seropositive. The J gene is TRBJ1-3, the V gene TRBV11-2; TRBD1 agrees at 9 bases. Sequencing was carried out using PBMCs. CDR3: CASGVQGASGNTIYF. In nucleotides, the CDR3 is TGTGCCAGCGGAGTACAGGGGGCCTCAGGAAACACCATATATTTT.